Each of the 12 T cell receptor beta chains below was sequenced from the same sample in a study of T cells after yellow fever vaccination (dated by TCRdb to about 2019). Reading the label with the study, this specimen's treatment or condition is: live attenuated yellow fever vaccine strain. Libraries were constructed by 5' RACE. The instrument given in TCRdb is Illumina NovaSeq 6000. TCRdb reprocessing: public reads trimmed at Q25 with fastp, clones called with MiXCR, in-frame beta chains kept. Here each entry gathers all rows of one CDR3 protein and keeps the most common genes and DNA. The sample records 300,000 to 350,000 distinct CDR3 sequences, approximately 4.5% of which are singletons. The ten largest clones capture approximately 20% of the sample. The sequencing used PBMCs, collected 15 days after the yellow fever booster vaccination. Source of these receptors: a young man who received the YFV17D yellow fever vaccine.

V and J are TRBV4-3 and TRBJ1-4; 8 bases agree with TRBD1. V shed 0 bases and J 8 bases; nucleotides not matched to a gene: 8. CDR3 length equals 16 residues. Germline V gene data show CDR1 as LGHNA and CDR2 as YSLEER. CDR3 sequence: CASSQDRYRGAEKLFF. In nucleotides, the CDR3 is TGCGCCAGCAGCCAAGATCGCTACAGGGGGGCCGAAAAACTGTTTTTT.

This clonotype was counted a few times. J is TRBJ1-2 and V is TRBV13; possibly TRBD1 for D (5 bases). V was cut by 3 bases and J by 4 bases, with 15 bases left in between. Germline V gene sequence: CDR1 PRHDT, CDR2 FYEKMQ (reference sequence). The CDR3 consists of 15 residues. CDR3 sequence: CASSFSREGIYGYTF. As DNA, the CDR3 is TGTGCCAGCAGCTTTTCCAGGGAAGGAATCTATGGCTACACCTTC.

The chain recombines TRBV4-1 with TRBJ1-6; perhaps TRBD1 as D (5 bases). CDR1 MGHRA and CDR2 YSYEKL come from the germline V gene. Trimming shortened V by 1 base and J by 7 bases, and 14 bases separated the two germline ends. The CDR3 is 16 residues long. CDR3 coding DNA: TGCGCCAGCAGCCAAGTGGTGAGGGGTGGGAATTCACCCCTCCACTTT. Amino acids: CASSQVVRGGNSPLHF.

The sample holds many counts of this clonotype. The CDR3 nucleotides are TGTGCCAGCAGTTTCCGAGCTACAGGGGGTGGCGAGCAGTACGTC. Translation gives CASSFRATGGGEQYV. The chain couples TRBV6-5 to TRBJ2-7; 8 nucleotides line up with TRBD1. V shed 4 bases and J 6 bases; nucleotides not matched to a gene: 11. Germline V gene sequence: CDR1 MNHEY, CDR2 SVGAGI. This CDR3 spans 15 amino acids.

This clonotype was seen many times. The rearrangement joins TRBV5-5 to TRBJ2-7, with 9 nucleotides matching TRBD2. The trim removed 4 bases at V and 3 bases at J, leaving 11 bases unmatched. Germline V gene data show CDR1 as SGHKS and CDR2 as YYEKEE (reference sequence). This CDR3 spans 16 amino acids. The CDR3 loop is CASSVAGVRGVYEQYF. Here the CDR3 DNA reads TGTGCCAGCAGCGTAGCGGGGGTGCGAGGGGTCTACGAGCAGTACTTC.

V and J are TRBV7-2 and TRBJ2-1, with D unresolved. Trimming shortened V by 1 base and J by 5 bases, and 9 bases separated the two germline ends. The CDR3 has 14 amino acids. Germline loops: CDR1 SGHTA, CDR2 FQGNSA. The CDR3 region is CASSLVGVHNEQFF. The CDR3 bases are TGTGCCAGCAGCTTAGTTGGGGTTCACAATGAGCAGTTCTTC.

CDR3 DNA: TGTGCCAGCAGCTTGGGAGAGTGGGGAGGTGAAGCTTTCTTT. This gives the protein CASSLGEWGGEAFF. The chain joins TRBV5-6 to TRBJ1-1; D is uncertain. Germline loops: CDR1 SGHDT, CDR2 YYEEEE. The V gene lost 0 bases and the J gene lost 7 bases, with 13 bases spanning the gap. The CDR3 loop spans 14 amino acids.

This clonotype has only a few counts. The chain carries TRBV7-2 and TRBJ1-5; D unclear. Germline-derived CDR1 and CDR2 are SGHTA and FQGNSA. The CDR3 has 15 residues. V dropped 2 bases and J dropped 2 bases, with 10 bases sitting between them. CDR3 sequence reads: CASSLFLAGNQPQHF. DNA of the CDR3: TGTGCCAGCAGCTTATTTCTGGCAGGCAATCAGCCCCAGCATTTT. The full variable domain, with the rest looked up from reference TRBV7-2 and TRBJ1-5, is GAGVSQSPSNKVTEKGKDVELRCDPISGHTALYWYRQSLGQGLEFLIYFQGNSAPDKSGLPSDRFSAERTGGSVSTLTIQRTQQEDSAVYLCASSLFLAGNQPQHFGDGTRLSIL.

Many counts were recorded for this clonotype. This rearrangement joins TRBV20-1 to TRBJ2-7; D may be TRBD2 (5 bases). Trimming took 6 bases from V and 7 from J, leaving 16 bases between them. Germline values: CDR1 DFQATT, CDR2 SNEGSKA (reference sequence). The CDR3 has 12 amino acids. The CDR3 DNA reads as TGCAGTGCGCTCGACCAGCCGGGGGAGCAGTACGTC. Its translation: CSALDQPGEQYV.

This clonotype has more than one count but fewer than ten. V gene TRBV7-9 combines with J gene TRBJ2-3, with D maybe TRBD2 (5 bases). CDR1 is SEHNR and CDR2 is FQNEAQ in the germline V gene (reference sequence). V lost 4 bases, J lost 6 bases, and 14 bases lay in between. The CDR3 runs to 14 residues. In DNA form, the CDR3 reads TGTGCCAGCAGCTCGGAGCTAGCTACCGATACGCAGTATTTT. The encoded protein is CASSSELATDTQYF.

This sequence joins TRBV7-9 and TRBJ1-6; a weak D match, TRBD1 (6 bases). This CDR3 is built from 15 residues. The V gene lost 6 bases and the J gene lost 7 bases, with 16 bases spanning the gap. CDR1 is SEHNR, CDR2 FQNEAQ, per germline (reference sequence). In nucleotides, the CDR3 is TGTGCCAGCAGTCGAACCAGGGGAGTGAATTCACCCCTCCACTTT. The encoded protein is CASSRTRGVNSPLHF.

This clonotype was observed at least ten times. The chain is built from TRBV4-1 and TRBJ2-7; TRBD2 agrees at 9 bases. The CDR3 totals 15 residues. CDR1 MGHRA and CDR2 YSYEKL come from the germline V gene. J lost 4 bases, V lost 0 bases, and 4 bases had no gene match. The CDR3 sequence: CASSQESGGFYEQYF. In nucleotides, the CDR3 is TGCGCCAGCAGCCAAGAGAGCGGGGGGTTTTACGAGCAGTACTTC.